This T cell receptor beta chain was sequenced for a study of glioma-infiltrating T cells after dendritic cell vaccination. Study in general: Patients received three intradermal dendritic cell vaccine injections at biweekly intervals.

This clone was seen just once. The immunoSEQ assay amplified TCRB CDR3 from up to roughly 2 ug DNA. The PCR used 60 V beta and 13 J beta primers. Here immunoSEQ multiplex PCR was the method, and the copy in TCRdb shows in-frame clones only, minus some. The sample shows more than 20,000 clones, approximately 85% of them seen only once. The CDR3 extends over 15 amino acids. V was trimmed by 3 bases and J by 2 bases, leaving 12 bases between them. Per germline, CDR1 LGHNA and CDR2 YNFKEQ. Sequencing was performed on blood, taken before dendritic cell vaccination. The chain joins TRBV4-2 to TRBJ2-3, with D possibly TRBD2 on 6 matching bases. This sequence was found in a human donor with glioblastoma. This CDR3 is CASSQPGLNTDTQYF. As DNA, the CDR3 is TGTGCCAGCAGCCAGCCGGGACTCAACACAGATACGCAGTATTTT.